The source of this T cell receptor (beta chain) is a study of Ad26.COV2.S vaccination and SARS-CoV-2 variants. About the research overall: The study gave Ad26.COV2.S intramuscularly, once or twice 56 days apart. Study-wide results and caveats: Across vaccine and placebo recipients, the breadth of non-spike TCRs was similar.

The method was immunoSEQ multiplex PCR; TCRdb's version includes in-frame clones alone and lacks a portion of them. The profile shows some 390,000 clones, over 75% of them singletons. The CDR3 loop spans 16 amino acids. V lost 0 bases and J 3 bases, leaving 14 bases between the germline ends. Germline V CDR1 and CDR2: ENHRY, SYGVKD. In regard to this clone: Its matching antigen is unknown.

The treatment was: 19 received Ad26.COV2.S at low or high dose, single or two shots; a few received placebo; per-sample allocation not given. Sampling was performed 63 days after the first vaccine or placebo injection. Recruitment in Boston yielded a donor of adult age, 18-55 years. Expression of Wuhan-strain SARS-CoV-2 spike came from the Ad26 vector that formed the vaccine. The specimen comprised peripheral blood, sampled in a trial of Ad26.COV2.S vaccine versus placebo. The V gene is TRBV10-3, the J gene TRBJ1-1; D is unresolved. This TCR derives from a person between 18 and 59 years old who received the Ad26.COV2.S COVID-19 vaccine or a placebo. The CDR3 spells CAISESRGTTHTEAFF. The CDR3 bases are TGTGCCATCAGTGAGTCCCGTGGAACGACTCACACTGAAGCTTTCTTT.